The source of this T cell receptor (beta chain) is a study of T-cell memory formation after mild COVID-19. Study results and caveats: Memory cells collected pre-infection included some clones that later responded, suggesting cross-reactive memory joined.

On this clonotype itself: Its specificity is unknown.

After 5'RACE with constant-segment primers, TCR alpha and TCR beta cDNA libraries carrying sample barcodes and UMIs were obtained. Via MiXCR, TCRdb re-called the 5' RACE reads, giving one row per CDR3 protein. The sample lists approximately 430,000 distinct CDR3 sequences; about a quarter were seen once. The receptor was derived from an adult woman who had mild COVID-19 (a few samples of this study predate the infection). Cell type and time point are not known. The sequenced sample was PBMCs or a T cell subset sorted from them (not recorded which).

Here the CDR3 reads CASSLESANNEQFF. The CDR3 DNA reads TGCGCCAGCAGCTTGGAGTCCGCGAACAATGAGCAGTTCTTC. V usage is TRBV5-1 and J usage is TRBJ2-1; unclear D gene. Trimming pared 0 bases from V and 5 bases from J, leaving 9 bases between. The CDR3 length is 14 residues. Germline loops: CDR1 SGHRS, CDR2 YFSETQ.